Listed here is a single T cell receptor (beta chain). The sample originates from a study of blood T cell repertoires in COVID-19. About the research overall: Both acute and convalescent COVID-19 samples were obtained from the United States, Italy and Spain. PBMCs, B-cell-depleted T cells, or T cells were the source of the cDNA or gDNA that made up the material.

The protocol was immunoSEQ multiplex PCR, while the TCRdb copy is restricted to in-frame clones and leaves out a portion. Of approximately 100,000 clones in the sample, 91% are singletons; the top ten hold about 6.3%. The CDR3 extends over 13 amino acids. V dropped 2 bases and J dropped 6 bases, with 8 bases sitting between them. The germline gives CDR1 MDHEN, CDR2 SYDVKM. Source material: peripheral blood. This chain joins TRBV28 and TRBJ1-5, with D perhaps matching TRBD1 (6 bases). The sequence was collected from a human donor in a cohort sampled during active COVID-19. This CDR3 reads CASSLGGAQPQHF. In DNA, the CDR3 is TGTGCCAGCAGTTTAGGGGGGGCTCAGCCCCAGCATTTT. Together with reference TRBV28 and TRBJ1-5, the CDR3 gives the full variable domain: DVKVTQSSRYLVKRTGEKVFLECVQDMDHENMFWYRQDPGLGLRLIYFSYDVKMKEKGDIPEGYSVSREKKERFSLILESASTNQTSMYLCASSLGGAQPQHFGDGTRLSIL.